This TCR beta chain was recorded in a study of cytomegalovirus exposure and HLA in healthy donors. Germline CDR1 and CDR2: PRHDT and FYEKMQ (reference sequence). The CDR3 runs 15 residues. Trimming pared 2 bases from V and 3 bases from J, leaving 13 bases between. PCR primers comprised 60 Vbeta and 13 Jbeta primers. Generated by immunoSEQ multiplex PCR, the TCRdb table keeps only in-frame clones and is missing some. The sample records over 200,000 clones, about 74% being singletons. Sequencing was carried out using PBMCs. This receptor was identified in a woman aged 25 to 45 in good health and CMV-seronegative. V gene TRBV13 combines with J gene TRBJ1-2; D is perhaps TRBD1 (5 bases). The DNA of the CDR3 is TGTGCCAGCAGCTTACCGGGGACTGGGGACTATGGCTACACCTTC. It yields the protein CASSLPGTGDYGYTF.